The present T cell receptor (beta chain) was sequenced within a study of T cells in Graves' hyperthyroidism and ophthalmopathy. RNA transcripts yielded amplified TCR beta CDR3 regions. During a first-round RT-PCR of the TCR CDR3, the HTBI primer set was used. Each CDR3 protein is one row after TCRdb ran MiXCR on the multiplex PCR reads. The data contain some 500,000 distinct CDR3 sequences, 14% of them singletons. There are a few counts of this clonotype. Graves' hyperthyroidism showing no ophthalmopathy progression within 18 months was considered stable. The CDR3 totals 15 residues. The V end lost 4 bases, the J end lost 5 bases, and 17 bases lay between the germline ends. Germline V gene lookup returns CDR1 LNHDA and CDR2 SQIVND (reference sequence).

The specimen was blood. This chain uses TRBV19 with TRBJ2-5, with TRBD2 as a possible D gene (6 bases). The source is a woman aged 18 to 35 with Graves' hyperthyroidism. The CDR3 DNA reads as TGTGCCAGTAGTAACCCCGCCGGGGCGGGGGAGACCCAGTACTTC. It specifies CASSNPAGAGETQYF.